This TCR beta chain comes out of a study of blood T cells in healthy people across ages. Study observations and caveats: The long-lived group displayed more naive CD4+ cells, plus higher diversity, than the aged donors did.

Only a few counts were recorded for this clonotype. Its matching antigen is unknown. Then a second PCR, running roughly 7 to 11 cycles, was carried out with a sample-barcoded 5' primer and a J-beta primer mix. Every molecule of cDNA carried a tag from a template-switch adaptor with 12 random nucleotides. TCRdb re-called the 5' RACE reads through MiXCR, storing one row per CDR3 protein. The table has approximately 600,000 distinct CDR3 sequences, approximately 50% seen once; the top ten hold 30% to 45%. The source material was blood. The clonotype comes from a man aged 55 to 70 in good health.

The CDR3 nucleotides are TGTGCCAGCAGCTTAGTTGGGGGCAGAAACAATGAGCAGTTCTTC. Its protein is CASSLVGGRNNEQFF. J is TRBJ2-1 and V is TRBV7-2; D is perhaps TRBD1 (6 bases). Per the germline V gene, CDR1 is SGHTA and CDR2 is FQGNSA. This CDR3 is built from 15 residues. V was pared by 1 base and J by 5 bases, with 12 bases between.